The T cell receptor (beta chain) under discussion was sequenced for a study of T cell changes during pregnancy in multiple sclerosis. Measured with immunoSEQ multiplex PCR; TCRdb has only the in-frame clones, and not every one. Of tens of thousands of clones detected, around 90% appear once; the ten largest clones hold 3.3%. The TCR sequence derives from a female donor in good health, enrolled as a control in a pregnancy study. Material: peripheral blood, obtained in the first trimester of pregnancy.

The CDR3 sequence is CAISESRQPNYGYTF. In nucleotides, the CDR3 is TGTGCCATCAGTGAGTCGAGACAGCCTAACTATGGCTACACCTTC. The chain joins TRBV10-3 to TRBJ1-2; D perhaps matches TRBD1 (5 bases). The V gene lost 0 bases and the J gene lost 0 bases, with 8 bases spanning the gap. This CDR3 comprises 15 residues. Germline V CDR1 and CDR2: ENHRY, SYGVKD.